This TCR beta chain emerged from a study of a mutant IDH1 vaccine in newly diagnosed glioma. Comments on this clone: This sample also contains other DNA sequences that code for the same CDR3.

Time point given: baseline, week 1 (first vaccination visit). As to treatment: pre-vaccination baseline after standard-of-care therapy. The table came from immunoSEQ multiplex PCR; TCRdb's copy has only in-frame clones and leaves some out. This table holds about 35,000 clones, 80% to 90% found once. This clonotype was obtained from a middle-aged woman with glioma. Material: PBMCs, obtained from a glioma patient treated with radiotherapy, temozolomide or both.

Here the CDR3 reads CSVGDSVNYGYTF. In DNA, the CDR3 is TGCAGCGTTGGGGACAGCGTTAACTATGGCTACACCTTC. The rearrangement joins TRBV29-1 to TRBJ1-2; 7 bases fit TRBD1. The CDR3 has 13 residues. The junction had 3 bases not matched to a gene; V was cut back by 4 bases and J by 1 base. From germline, CDR1 is SQVTM and CDR2 ANQGSEA.